The clone carrying this T cell receptor (beta chain) has only one observation. Per the original methods: By means of reference gene primer amplification, nucleated cell counts were estimated. The repertoire was sequenced with immunoSEQ multiplex PCR; TCRdb's copy has only in-frame clones and lacks some. The DNA was the basis for D and trimming; V, J and clone size are from that table. The sample has about 300,000 clones; 75% to 90% are singletons. The data were taken from a study of blood T cell repertoires in COVID-19. Study information: The origin of the acute and convalescent COVID-19 samples was the United States, Italy and Spain. The analysed material was cDNA or gDNA that came from T cells, B-cell-depleted T cells, or PBMCs.

Per germline, CDR1 KGHSH and CDR2 LQKENI. V shed 6 bases and J shed 9 bases, with 12 bases lying between them. The CDR3 loop spans 13 amino acids. The sequence came from a man younger than 45 who had recovered from COVID-19. The rearrangement uses TRBV18 and TRBJ1-6; D unclear. The material sequenced was PBMCs or T cells enriched from blood (not recorded which). CDR3: CASSWGGSSPLHF. CDR3 bases: TGTGCCAGCTCTTGGGGAGGTAGTTCACCCCTCCACTTT.